One sample yielded the 8 T cell receptor beta chains listed below, sequenced in a study of shared clonotypes between healthy human individuals (TCRdb year 2020). The library was prepared using the immunoSEQ multiplex PCR assay. TCRdb's version of the immuneACCESS table is confined to in-frame rearrangements and falls short of the full clone set. An unresolved V gene accounts for under half of the shortfall where checked; the remainder is of unknown origin. The sample data list around 2.5 million clones, and approximately 94% of these were observed just once. The biggest ten clones account for around 0.4% of the sample. Sequenced material: naive CD4+ T cells from PBMCs. The cell subset or site tag for this specimen amounts to: CD45RA+ positively selected. The receptors originated from a man younger than 35 in good health. Some clones in this sample may be carry-over from other donors' samples.

The chain links TRBV19 to TRBJ1-2; 10 positions match TRBD1. CDR1 LNHDA and CDR2 SQIVND come from the germline V gene (reference sequence). V shed 4 bases and J 8 bases; nucleotides not matched to a gene: 10. The CDR3 is made up of 15 amino acids. CDR3 protein: CASSTPDRGFRGYTF. The CDR3 DNA reads TGTGCCAGTAGTACACCGGACAGGGGGTTTCGGGGCTACACCTTC.

The rearrangement links TRBV5-1 to TRBJ2-1; 7 bases are shared with TRBD1. Germline assignment: CDR1 SGHRS and CDR2 YFSETQ. The CDR3 sequence is 15 residues long. V shed 3 bases and J 2 bases; nucleotides not matched to a gene: 5. In DNA form, the CDR3 reads TGCGCCAGCAGCTCCAACAGGGGAACCTACAATGAGCAGTTCTTC. Residues: CASSSNRGTYNEQFF. Full variable domain (outside the CDR3, taken from reference TRBV5-1 and TRBJ2-1): KAGVTQTPRYLIKTRGQQVTLSCSPISGHRSVSWYQQTPGQGLQFLFEYFSETQRNKGNFPGRFSGRQFSNSRSEMNVSTLELGDSALYLCASSSNRGTYNEQFFGPGTRLTVL.

A note on this clone: Different DNA sequences within this sample yield the same CDR3. This chain joins TRBV2 and TRBJ2-5, with 8 bases that match TRBD1. V gave up 5 bases and J gave up 5 bases; unmatched junction bases: 4. The CDR3 contains 13 residues. The germline V gene encodes CDR1 SNHLY and CDR2 FYNNEI. The CDR3 DNA sequence: TGTGCCAGCAGTCCGGACAGGGTTGAGACCCAGTACTTC. Protein sequence: CASSPDRVETQYF.

The chain is built from TRBV18 and TRBJ2-7; D ambiguous. The CDR3 loop spans 13 amino acids. Per the germline V gene, CDR1 is KGHSH and CDR2 is LQKENI. V dropped 1 base and J dropped 3 bases, with 7 bases sitting between them. CDR3 sequence reads: CASSPLSGYEQYF. CDR3 DNA sequence: TGTGCCAGCTCACCACTTTCGGGCTACGAGCAGTACTTC.

The chain recombines TRBV5-6 with TRBJ2-7; D unresolved. The CDR3 has 14 residues. Germline V gene data show CDR1 as SGHDT and CDR2 as YYEEEE. V shed 2 bases and J shed 0 bases, with 9 bases lying between them. The CDR3 region has the DNA TGTGCCAGCAGCTTCTCCCCGGACTCCTACGAGCAGTACTTC. This translates into CASSFSPDSYEQYF.

The rearrangement joins TRBV7-6 to TRBJ2-5; weak D call: TRBD2 (7 bases). Trimming left V 3 bases short and J 5 bases short, with 19 bases between. Germline CDR1 and CDR2: SGHVS and FNYEAQ. CDR3 length equals 16 residues. The CDR3 loop is CASSLGGQGDGETQYF. CDR3 DNA: TGTGCCAGCAGCTTGGGGGGGCAGGGAGATGGGGAGACCCAGTACTTC.

This chain uses TRBV7-9 with TRBJ2-2, with 8 nucleotides matching TRBD1. Trimming took 3 bases from V and 7 from J; bases not matched to a gene: 4. Germline CDR1 reads SEHNR; CDR2 reads FQNEAQ (reference sequence). The CDR3 is 14 amino acids. The CDR3 protein is CASSFQGAIGELFF. The CDR3, as DNA: TGTGCCAGCAGCTTCCAGGGGGCAATCGGGGAGCTGTTTTTT.

This CDR3 reads CASSPPLGATEAFF. For the CDR3, the DNA is TGTGCCAGCTCACCACCGTTGGGGGCCACTGAAGCTTTCTTT. This chain joins TRBV18 and TRBJ1-1, with D maybe TRBD1 (6 bases). With 0 bases removed from V and 4 bases from J, the gap between germline ends came to 9 bases. This CDR3 is 14 amino acids long. The V gene's germline CDR1 is KGHSH and CDR2 LQKENI.